Listed below are T cell receptor beta chains from one sample, sequenced in a study of T-cell reconstitution after alpha-beta-depleted transplantation in children. TCRdb analysed the PCR reads with MiXCR anew, one entry per CDR3 protein. The sample has about 640,000 distinct CDR3 sequences, 10% to 15% seen once; the top ten hold 2.2%. Source: PBMCs, mostly from graft donor cells, taken 360 days after TCRalphabeta/CD19-depleted stem cell transplant. These receptors were collected from a male patient younger than 18 who had a stem cell transplant for acute myeloid leukemia, so the T cells may come from the graft donor. CDR3s include the opening cysteine and the closing phenylalanine or tryptophan. A D gene is named only where the DNA matches it firmly. Only part of the rows carry a size: once, few, many, or a class if the clone is expanded.

d_call clone_size j_call v_call cdr3_aa cdr3_nt
NA many TRBJ2-2 TRBV9 CASSVAAGHTGELFF TGTGCCAGCAGCGTAGCGGCGGGACACACCGGGGAGCTGTTTTTT
NA NA TRBJ2-7 TRBV4-3 CASSLGPTSPRGEQYF TGCGCCAGCAGTTTAGGACCGACCTCCCCGCGGGGCGAGCAGTACTTC
TRBD1 few TRBJ2-7 TRBV29-1 CSVGQDYEQYF TGCAGCGTGGGACAGGACTACGAGCAGTACTTC
TRBD2 few TRBJ2-1 TRBV4-3 CASSQETLGLAGIHEQFF TGCGCCAGCAGCCAAGAGACCCTGGGACTAGCGGGAATCCATGAGCAGTTCTTC
TRBD1 NA TRBJ1-2 TRBV7-2 CASSPLWTGYGYTF TGTGCCAGCAGCCCCCTATGGACAGGCTATGGCTACACCTTC
NA many TRBJ2-1 TRBV7-2 CASSFYPQGINEQFF TGTGCCAGCAGCTTTTACCCGCAGGGGATAAATGAGCAGTTCTTC
NA NA TRBJ2-1 TRBV12-3/TRBV12-4 CASSSGIYNEQFF TGTGCCAGCAGTTCCGGGATCTACAATGAGCAGTTCTTC
NA NA TRBJ2-3 TRBV4-3 CASSQYQDSTDTQYF TGCGCCAGCAGCCAATACCAGGACAGCACAGATACGCAGTATTTT
NA NA TRBJ2-6 TRBV12-3/TRBV12-4 CASIRTSGANVLTF TGTGCCAGCATCCGGACTTCTGGGGCCAACGTCCTGACTTTC
TRBD1 few TRBJ1-2 TRBV28 CASRGTGRIYGYTF TGTGCCAGCAGGGGGACAGGGCGCATCTATGGCTACACCTTC
TRBD2 many TRBJ2-3 TRBV27 CASSLGAGVDTQYF TGTGCCAGCAGTTTAGGAGCGGGAGTGGATACGCAGTATTTT
NA many TRBJ2-7 TRBV12-3/TRBV12-4 CASSPSVGEQYF TGTGCCAGCAGTCCCTCTGTCGGCGAGCAGTACTTC
TRBD2 few TRBJ2-1 TRBV6-5 CASSYNLAGGYESFF TGTGCCAGCAGTTACAACCTAGCGGGAGGGTATGAGTCGTTCTTC
TRBD1 many TRBJ2-7 TRBV5-5 CASSLTGTATYEQYF TGTGCCAGCAGCTTGACCGGGACAGCCACCTACGAGCAGTACTTC
TRBD1 NA TRBJ2-1 TRBV6-2/TRBV6-3 CASSYPGTGLGRSSYNEQFF TGTGCCAGCAGTTACCCCGGGACAGGGCTCGGGAGGTCCTCCTACAATGAGCAGTTCTTC
TRBD1 few TRBJ2-3 TRBV6-2/TRBV6-3 CASSYLQGRMGTDTQYF TGTGCCAGCAGTTACCTACAGGGGCGCATGGGCACAGATACGCAGTATTTT
TRBD2 NA TRBJ2-1 TRBV20-1 CSAQPDYSSGRAARDEQFF TGCAGTGCCCAGCCAGATTACTCTAGCGGGAGGGCCGCTAGAGATGAGCAGTTCTTC
TRBD1 NA TRBJ2-1 TRBV24-1 CATSDRQGSHNEQFF TGTGCCACCAGTGATAGACAGGGGTCACACAATGAGCAGTTCTTC
NA many TRBJ2-3 TRBV6-1 CASKRGEADTQYF TGTGCCAGCAAGAGGGGGGAGGCAGATACGCAGTATTTT
NA few TRBJ2-2 TRBV20-1 CSARDRMGPGELFF TGCAGTGCTCGGGACCGTATGGGACCCGGGGAGCTGTTTTTT
TRBD2 few TRBJ2-7 TRBV27 CASSLKTSGSVHEQYF TGTGCCAGCAGTTTAAAGACTAGCGGGAGTGTCCACGAGCAGTACTTC
TRBD2 few TRBJ2-5 TRBV4-2 CASSQEGLAGNQETQYF TGTGCCAGCAGCCAAGAGGGACTAGCGGGGAACCAAGAGACCCAGTACTTC
NA NA TRBJ2-6 TRBV10-3 CAISDFRGLVSGANVLTF TGTGCCATCAGTGACTTCAGGGGTTTGGTTTCTGGGGCCAACGTCCTGACTTTC
NA NA TRBJ2-1 TRBV4-3 CASSQDLGTQGYNEQFF TGCGCCAGCAGCCAAGATCTAGGGACCCAGGGCTACAATGAGCAGTTCTTC
NA few TRBJ1-1 TRBV11-2 CASSLQYTEAFF TGTGCCAGCAGCCTACAGTACACTGAAGCTTTCTTT
TRBD1 few TRBJ1-1 TRBV28 CASSLRVGTGPGNTEAFF TGTGCCAGCAGTTTACGCGTAGGGACAGGCCCCGGGAACACTGAAGCTTTCTTT
NA few TRBJ1-2 TRBV6-5 CASSRNPTGNGGYTF TGTGCCAGCAGCCGGAATCCGACAGGCAACGGTGGCTACACCTTC
NA few TRBJ2-2 TRBV6-1 CASSLYGTPFTGELFF TGTGCCAGCAGCCTCTACGGGACACCATTCACCGGGGAGCTGTTTTTT
NA many TRBJ2-1 TRBV15 CATSRSLNEQFF TGTGCCACCAGCAGAAGTTTGAATGAGCAGTTCTTC
NA NA TRBJ1-4 TRBV12-3/TRBV12-4 CASSSRSSKLFF TGTGCCAGCAGTTCCCGGTCCTCAAAACTGTTTTTT
TRBD1 many TRBJ2-3 TRBV29-1 CSVGGSRDRRTDTQYF TGCAGCGTCGGAGGATCCCGGGACAGGCGCACAGATACGCAGTATTTT
NA many TRBJ1-5 TRBV10-3 CAISAGNQPQHF TGTGCCATCAGTGCTGGCAATCAGCCCCAGCATTTT
NA NA TRBJ2-7 TRBV7-9 CASSLWRGNYYEQYF TGTGCCAGCAGCTTATGGCGAGGGAACTACTACGAGCAGTACTTC
TRBD2 NA TRBJ2-7 TRBV9 CASSVASLAGNEQYF TGTGCCAGCAGCGTAGCTTCCCTAGCGGGAAACGAGCAGTACTTC
TRBD1 few TRBJ1-2 TRBV5-1 CASSLENRGGYTF TGCGCCAGCAGCTTGGAGAACAGGGGTGGCTACACCTTC
TRBD1 few TRBJ2-5 TRBV3-1 CASSPKTGFGSQETQYF TGTGCCAGCAGCCCTAAGACAGGGTTCGGTAGCCAAGAGACCCAGTACTTC
TRBD1 many TRBJ2-7 TRBV29-1 CSVGTGLYEQYF TGCAGCGTGGGGACAGGACTCTACGAGCAGTACTTC
TRBD1 few TRBJ2-2 TRBV29-1 CSVPTGGWTGELFF TGCAGCGTGCCTACAGGGGGCTGGACCGGGGAGCTGTTTTTT
NA few TRBJ2-1 TRBV28 CASRSLEYDYNEQFF TGTGCCAGCAGGTCGCTTGAGTATGACTACAATGAGCAGTTCTTC
TRBD2 NA TRBJ2-3 TRBV25-1 CASGPGRALTDTQYF TGTGCCAGCGGTCCCGGGAGGGCCTTGACAGATACGCAGTATTTT
NA few TRBJ2-2 TRBV28 CASSFADTGELFF TGTGCCAGCAGTTTTGCAGACACCGGGGAGCTGTTTTTT
NA many TRBJ1-2 TRBV29-1 CSVEAPATLDYGYTF TGCAGCGTTGAAGCCCCAGCCACCCTAGACTATGGCTACACCTTC
NA NA TRBJ1-4 TRBV18 CASSPDVSVPNEKLFF TGTGCCAGCTCACCAGATGTGTCGGTTCCTAATGAAAAACTGTTTTTT
TRBD1 many TRBJ2-7 TRBV20-1 CSAIWTGGDEQYF TGCAGTGCTATTTGGACAGGGGGCGACGAGCAGTACTTC
NA NA TRBJ1-2 TRBV29-1 CSVGAGPPYYGYTF TGCAGCGTCGGTGCAGGACCGCCTTATTATGGCTACACCTTC